This T cell receptor beta chain stems from a study of blood T cell repertoires in COVID-19. Study information: Spain, Italy and the United States supplied samples that represented acute and convalescent COVID-19. In each case, the material was cDNA or gDNA derived from T cells, B-cell-depleted T cells, or PBMCs.

V was cut by 0 bases and J by 4 bases, with 21 bases left in between. Germline V gene data show CDR1 as SGHAT and CDR2 as FQNNGV. CDR3 length: 18 amino acids. Original data processing: Reference gene primer amplification yielded estimated nucleated cell counts. Profiled with immunoSEQ multiplex PCR; TCRdb holds only in-frame clones, not every one. V, J and clone size were drawn from that table, and D and trimming were deduced from the DNA. This sample has some 91,000 clones, with more than 75% found just once. Material for sequencing was peripheral blood. The chain links TRBV11-2 to TRBJ1-1, with a possible D match to TRBD1 (5 bases). The sequence was collected from a man between 65 and 85 years old with acute or convalescent COVID-19. The CDR3 sequence is CASSLDRIRGGWLTEAFF. As DNA, the CDR3 is TGTGCCAGCAGCTTAGATAGGATAAGGGGAGGGTGGCTCACTGAAGCTTTCTTT.